The next 3 T cell receptor beta chains were all read from a single sample in a study of shared clonotypes between healthy human individuals. Clones were read by immunoSEQ multiplex PCR, and TCRdb kept only the in-frame ones, dropping some. The sample consists of roughly 300,000 clones, 73% of them appearing once. Material: memory CD4+ T cells sorted from blood. Subset reported: CD45RA-negative fraction. The receptors were sampled from a man younger than 45 in good health.

The chain couples TRBV5-1 to TRBJ2-5; TRBD2 aligns across 8 bases. Germline trimming cut 3 bases from V and 4 bases from J; bases unmatched to any gene: 14. Per germline, CDR1 SGHRS and CDR2 YFSETQ. The CDR3 has 17 residues. The CDR3 loop reads CASSSGGGQGKGETQYF. In nucleotides, the CDR3 is TGCGCCAGCAGCTCCGGCGGGGGGCAGGGGAAAGGAGAGACCCAGTACTTC.

V is TRBV4-1 and J is TRBJ1-2, with D uncertain. Deletions cut 0 bases from V and 6 bases from J, with 14 bases between. The CDR3 has 15 amino acids. Looked up from germline, CDR1 is MGHRA and CDR2 is YSYEKL. The CDR3 is CASSQEGGVVNGYTF. The CDR3 nucleotides are TGCGCCAGCAGCCAAGAGGGAGGCGTAGTGAATGGCTACACCTTC.

The rearrangement uses TRBV28 and TRBJ1-5, with D possibly TRBD1 on 5 matching bases. The CDR3 is made up of 16 amino acids. V gave up 5 bases and J gave up 0 bases, with 14 bases separating them. Germline V gene data show CDR1 as MDHEN and CDR2 as SYDVKM. The CDR3 DNA reads as TGTGCCAGCAGTCCCGAATGGGGCCATAGCAATCAGCCCCAGCATTTT. It is translated as CASSPEWGHSNQPQHF.